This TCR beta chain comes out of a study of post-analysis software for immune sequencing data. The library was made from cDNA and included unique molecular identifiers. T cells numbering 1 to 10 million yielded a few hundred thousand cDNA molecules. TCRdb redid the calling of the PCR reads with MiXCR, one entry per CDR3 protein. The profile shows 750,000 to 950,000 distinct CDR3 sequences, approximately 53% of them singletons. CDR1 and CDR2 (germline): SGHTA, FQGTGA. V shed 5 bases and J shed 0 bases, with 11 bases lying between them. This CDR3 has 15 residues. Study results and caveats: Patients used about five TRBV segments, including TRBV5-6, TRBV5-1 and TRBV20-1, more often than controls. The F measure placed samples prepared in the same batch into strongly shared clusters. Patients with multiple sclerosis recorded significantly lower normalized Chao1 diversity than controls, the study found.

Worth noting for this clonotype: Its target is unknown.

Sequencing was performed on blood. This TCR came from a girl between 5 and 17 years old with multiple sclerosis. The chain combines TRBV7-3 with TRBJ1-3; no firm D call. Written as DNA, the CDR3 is TGTGCCAGCAGCCCGATAGGGAGCTCTGGAAACACCATATATTTT. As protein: CASSPIGSSGNTIYF.